These 12 T cell receptor beta chains were all obtained from the same sample, sequenced in a study of CD8+ T cells in alopecia areata. The treatment was: oral pan-JAK inhibitor, 5-10 mg twice daily. Sequencing used cDNA as its template, made by extracting RNA and reverse transcribing it. This table comes from immunoSEQ multiplex PCR, and its TCRdb copy is limited to in-frame clones, with some not included. The data contain more than 130,000 clones, approximately 80% of them singletons. The input for sequencing was CD8+ T cells sorted from blood, taken at week 4, from a patient treated with tofacitinib. These receptor sequences come from a human donor with alopecia areata.

CDR3 in amino acids: CASSPNRASYEQYF. CDR3 nucleotides: TGCGCCAGCAGCCCCAACAGAGCTTCCTACGAGCAGTACTTC. The rearrangement links TRBV4-1 to TRBJ2-7; D unclear. This CDR3 spans 14 amino acids. Trimming pared 4 bases from V and 1 base from J, leaving 11 bases between. CDR1 and CDR2 from the germline V gene are MGHRA and YSYEKL.

This clone is medium-sized (0.01 to 0.1%) within its sample. The rearrangement uses TRBV15 and TRBJ2-2, with 7 bases fitting TRBD2. The CDR3 runs to 15 residues. Unmatched junction bases numbered 6, after V lost 5 bases and J lost 3 bases. Per the germline V gene, CDR1 is LNHNV and CDR2 is YYDKDF (reference sequence). As DNA, the CDR3 is TGTGCCACCAGCGAGCAGCGGGGAGACACCGGGGAGCTGTTTTTT. Its translation is CATSEQRGDTGELFF.

V and J are TRBV2 and TRBJ2-6; no clear D gene. Per germline, CDR1 SNHLY and CDR2 FYNNEI. The CDR3 has 18 residues. V lost 6 bases and J 2 bases, leaving 20 bases between the germline ends. CDR3 sequence (DNA): TGTGCCAGCAGGACCTCGGCAGGAAGGGTCCCTGGGGCCAACGTCCTGACTTTC. It codes for CASRTSAGRVPGANVLTF. Together with reference TRBV2 and TRBJ2-6, the CDR3 gives the full variable domain: EPEVTQTPSHQVTQMGQEVILRCVPISNHLYFYWYRQILGQKVEFLVSFYNNEISEKSEIFDDQFSVERPDGSNFTLKIRSTKLEDSAMYFCASRTSAGRVPGANVLTFGAGSRLTVL.

The chain combines TRBV7-9 with TRBJ2-2, with 8 bases fitting TRBD2. Losses at the gene ends were 5 bases for V and 4 bases for J; bases not matched to a gene: 9. CDR1 and CDR2 from the germline V gene are SEHNR and FQNEAQ (reference sequence). The CDR3 is made up of 16 amino acids. The CDR3 protein is CASSPGGGRPTGELFF. Here the CDR3 DNA reads TGTGCCAGCAGCCCCGGGGGGGGGCGGCCCACCGGGGAGCTGTTTTTT.

The CDR3 reads CASSLAGNRESSYNEQFF. In DNA form, the CDR3 reads TGTGCCAGCAGCTTAGCGGGTAACAGGGAAAGCTCCTACAATGAGCAGTTCTTC. The V gene is TRBV7-9, the J gene TRBJ2-1; possibly TRBD1 for D (6 bases). Per the germline V gene, CDR1 is SEHNR and CDR2 is FQNEAQ (reference sequence). This CDR3 has 18 amino acids. V lost 0 bases and J 0 bases, leaving 15 bases between the germline ends.

CDR3 DNA: TGTGCCACCAGCAGGCCCATCCTTGGGAATGAGCAGTTCTTC. As protein: CATSRPILGNEQFF. The genes are TRBV15 and TRBJ2-1; D is uncertain. Trimming shortened V by 3 bases and J by 7 bases, and 13 bases separated the two germline ends. The CDR3 sequence is 14 residues long. The germline V gene has CDR1 LNHNV and CDR2 YYDKDF (reference sequence).

This clone has a handful of counts. The V gene is TRBV4-3, the J gene TRBJ2-7; TRBD1 matches 12 bases. The CDR3 loop spans 15 amino acids. The ends lost 0 bases at V and 5 bases at J; junction bases unmatched: 2. Germline V gives CDR1 LGHNA, CDR2 YSLEER. CDR3 nucleotides: TGCGCCAGCAGCCAAGACGGGACAGGGGGCGACGAGCAGTACTTC. Its protein product is CASSQDGTGGDEQYF.

This chain joins TRBV30 and TRBJ1-1; 10 nucleotides align to TRBD1. The J segment lost 5 bases and the V segment lost 6 bases, leaving 9 bases of the junction unmatched. CDR3 size: 14 residues. Germline V gene data show CDR1 as GTSNPN and CDR2 as SVGIG (reference sequence). DNA for the CDR3: TGTGCCTGCGCCTTCGGGACAGGGGTGACTGAAGCTTTCTTT. It yields the protein CACAFGTGVTEAFF.

This sequence joins TRBV30 and TRBJ2-5; maybe TRBD2 (6 bases). Deletions cut 4 bases from V and 5 bases from J, with 17 bases between. CDR3 length equals 14 residues. Germline CDR1 reads GTSNPN; CDR2 reads SVGIG (reference sequence). Written as DNA, the CDR3 is TGTGCCTGGAACGGGGAGGTGAGCGCTGAGACCCAGTACTTC. It encodes CAWNGEVSAETQYF.

The chain joins TRBV5-6 to TRBJ2-1, with D possibly being TRBD2 (6 bases). This CDR3 has 14 amino acids. V lost 3 bases, J lost 10 bases, and 17 bases lay in between. The germline V gene encodes CDR1 SGHDT and CDR2 YYEEEE. CDR3 residues: CASSYARGLIEQFF. The DNA for the CDR3 is TGTGCCAGCAGCTACGCAAGGGGACTCATCGAGCAGTTCTTC.

The chain is built from TRBV13 and TRBJ2-2; D gene uncertain. Trimming took 0 bases from V and 5 from J, leaving 13 bases between them. This CDR3 is built from 16 residues. Germline V gene data show CDR1 as PRHDT and CDR2 as FYEKMQ (reference sequence). CDR3 region: CASSLGLETHTGELFF. In DNA, the CDR3 is TGTGCCAGCAGCTTAGGCCTTGAGACACATACCGGGGAGCTGTTTTTT.

V and J are TRBV4-1 and TRBJ2-2; D unresolved. CDR3 length equals 17 residues. V lost 4 bases and J lost 0, with 15 bases in between. CDR1 is MGHRA and CDR2 is YSYEKL in the germline V gene. The chain's CDR3 is CASSPPPGSANTGELFF. The CDR3 DNA is TGCGCCAGCAGCCCCCCTCCCGGGTCCGCGAACACCGGGGAGCTGTTTTTT.